This T cell receptor beta chain derives from a study of post-analysis software for immune sequencing data. Notes on the study in general: Samples made in the same batch grouped tightly together by F measure. TRBV segments more frequent in patients than in controls numbered about 5 and included TRBV5-6, TRBV5-1 and TRBV20-1. Normalized Chao1 diversity was significantly reduced in patients versus controls.

V lost 2 bases and J 0 bases, leaving 9 bases between the germline ends. CDR3 length: 15 amino acids. Germline CDR1 is LGHNA and CDR2 is YSLEER. Prepared TCR beta cDNA libraries contained unique molecular identifiers. TCRdb fed the PCR reads into MiXCR, producing one record per CDR3 protein. The data contain roughly 410,000 distinct CDR3 sequences, 30% to 45% of them singletons. A word on this clonotype: The target antigen is unknown.

Sample: blood. This clonotype was obtained from a girl aged 10-17 years with multiple sclerosis. The chain joins TRBV4-3 to TRBJ2-3; D gene ambiguous. The CDR3 region is CASSQTLRSTDTQYF. In DNA form, the CDR3 reads TGCGCCAGCAGCCAAACACTCCGTAGCACAGATACGCAGTATTTT.